This TCR beta chain was sequenced for a study of T-cell reconstitution after alpha-beta-depleted transplantation in children. The library targeted TCRbeta and was prepared with unique molecular identifiers. TCRdb itself ran the PCR reads through MiXCR, one entry per CDR3 protein. In the table there are about 540,000 distinct CDR3 sequences, approximately 16% of which are singletons. The CDR3 contains 13 residues. V gave up 0 bases and J gave up 4 bases, with 7 bases separating them. Germline-derived CDR1 and CDR2 are SNHLY and FYNNEI. Material: PBMCs from the stem cell graft donor, obtained from the stem cell graft. This chain joins TRBV2 and TRBJ2-7; maybe TRBD1 (5 bases). This TCR was sampled from a human donor who donated a stem cell graft to a child with acute lymphoblastic leukemia. The CDR3 nucleotides read TGTGCCAGCAGTGAAGCTAGGGGTTACGAGCAGTACTTC. This encodes CASSEARGYEQYF.